A selection of T cell receptor beta chains follows, all from one sample in a study of graft-versus-host responses after intestinal transplantation. The assay was immunoSEQ multiplex PCR, and TCRdb's table has in-frame clones only and misses some. The sample gives tens of thousands of clones, about 85% of which show up once; more than 0.25% is in the top ten. Their cognate antigens are unknown. Sequenced material: unstimulated CD4+ T cells sorted from spleen or lymph node cells, taken before transplant. The origin of the receptors is a human donor who was the organ donor for an intestinal transplant. CDR3s include the opening cysteine and the closing phenylalanine or tryptophan. Fields, in order: J gene, CDR3 length, clone size, V gene, D gene, CDR3 protein, CDR3 DNA. D genes are given only for firm matches. A row's size may be missing; if present it is once, few, many or a size class.

TRBJ1-2	16	.	TRBV19	TRBD1	CATLSKFTGGNYGYTF	TGTGCCACCCTTTCTAAATTCACAGGGGGCAACTATGGCTACACCTTC
TRBJ2-6	16	once	TRBV25-1	.	CASSEFLGAGANVLTF	TGTGCCAGCAGTGAATTTCTCGGGGCTGGGGCCAACGTCCTGACTTTC
TRBJ2-7	14	.	TRBV28	.	CASSLAHGQSEQYF	TGTGCCAGCAGTCTCGCCCACGGACAGTCCGAGCAGTACTTC
TRBJ1-6	17	.	TRBV5-1	.	CASSPVARGAHNSPLHF	TGCGCCAGCAGCCCCGTAGCCCGGGGGGCCCATAATTCACCCCTCCACTTT
TRBJ2-7	14	.	TRBV30	TRBD1	CASSRDRGPYEQYF	TGTGCCAGCTCCCGGGACAGGGGCCCCTACGAGCAGTACTTC
TRBJ1-3	18	.	TRBV28	.	CASSATRAGREAGNTIYF	TGTGCCAGCAGTGCCACCCGGGCAGGGCGGGAGGCTGGAAACACCATATATTTT
TRBJ1-6	15	.	TRBV9	.	CASSVGVGANSPLHF	TGTGCCAGCAGCGTAGGTGTAGGGGCGAACTCACCCCTCCACTTT
TRBJ1-1	13	.	TRBV29-1	.	CSVLRKLNTEAFF	TGCAGCGTCCTAAGAAAATTGAACACTGAAGCTTTCTTT
TRBJ1-1	15	.	TRBV7-2	TRBD1	CASSPQGAGNTEAFF	TGTGCCAGCAGCCCCCAGGGGGCGGGGAACACTGAAGCTTTCTTT
TRBJ2-2	15	.	TRBV12-5	TRBD1	CASGRQGANTGELFF	TGTGCTAGTGGTCGACAGGGCGCGAACACCGGGGAGCTGTTTTTT
TRBJ2-5	13	.	TRBV5-1	.	CASRPDTFATQYF	TGCGCCAGCAGACCGGACACGTTCGCGACCCAGTACTTC
TRBJ1-3	16	.	TRBV18	.	CASSPPWATSGNTIYF	TGTGCCAGCTCACCACCGTGGGCGACCTCTGGAAACACCATATATTTT
TRBJ1-2	12	.	TRBV4-2	.	CASSQPQYGYTF	TGTGCCAGCAGCCAACCCCAGTATGGCTACACCTTC
TRBJ2-3	12	.	TRBV7-9	.	CASSSSPDTQYF	TGTGCCAGCAGCTCCTCCCCAGATACGCAGTATTTT
TRBJ2-5	13	.	TRBV7-7	.	CASSFGGQETQYF	TGTGCTAGCAGCTTCGGGGGTCAGGAGACCCAGTACTTC
TRBJ2-3	15	.	TRBV7-2	.	CASRRGLLRTDTQYF	TGTGCCAGCAGACGGGGACTCCTTCGCACAGATACGCAGTATTTT
TRBJ2-1	14	.	TRBV2	TRBD2	CARSGGSSYNEQFF	TGTGCCAGATCGGGGGGAAGCTCCTACAATGAGCAGTTCTTC
TRBJ2-3	16	.	TRBV25-1	TRBD2	CASSEWGTSGMDTQYF	TGTGCCAGCAGTGAATGGGGGACTAGCGGGATGGATACGCAGTATTTT
TRBJ1-2	15	.	TRBV6-1	.	CASSEGQGINWGYTF	TGTGCCAGCAGTGAAGGGCAGGGCATAAATTGGGGCTACACCTTC
TRBJ1-4	15	.	TRBV6-6	TRBD1	CASSYQGAGNEKLFF	TGTGCCAGCAGTTATCAGGGGGCGGGTAATGAAAAACTGTTTTTT
TRBJ1-1	15	.	TRBV6-5	TRBD1	CASSSRTTGGTEAFF	TGTGCCAGCAGTTCCCGTACCACAGGGGGCACTGAAGCTTTCTTT
TRBJ2-7	12	.	TRBV6-6	.	CASKGGSYEQYF	TGTGCCAGCAAAGGGGGTTCCTACGAGCAGTACTTC
TRBJ1-2	16	.	TRBV9	.	CASSPMRSEANYGYTF	TGTGCCAGCAGCCCCATGAGGTCGGAAGCTAACTATGGCTACACCTTC
TRBJ2-5	14	.	TRBV18	TRBD1	CASSPETGSETQYF	TGTGCCAGCTCACCAGAGACAGGGTCAGAGACCCAGTACTTC
TRBJ2-7	14	.	TRBV7-3	TRBD1	CASSATGAVNEQYF	TGTGCCAGCAGCGCCACAGGGGCAGTGAACGAGCAGTACTTC
TRBJ2-1	18	.	TRBV11-3	TRBD1	CASSLDNLAGTGYNEQFF	TGTGCCAGCAGCTTAGATAACCTAGCAGGGACAGGCTACAATGAGCAGTTCTTC
TRBJ2-3	15	.	TRBV7-9	.	CASTVQAFSTDTQYF	TGTGCCAGCACTGTACAGGCATTTAGCACAGATACGCAGTATTTT
TRBJ2-3	14	.	TRBV18	TRBD2	CASSDGTSSDTQYF	TGTGCCAGCTCCGACGGGACTAGCAGTGATACGCAGTATTTT
TRBJ2-2	15	.	TRBV5-1	.	CASSLEPSNTGELFF	TGCGCCAGCAGCTTGGAGCCCTCGAACACCGGGGAGCTGTTTTTT
TRBJ1-1	14	.	TRBV9	.	CASSFRDGRGEAFF	TGTGCCAGCAGCTTCCGGGACGGCCGGGGGGAAGCTTTCTTT
TRBJ2-7	14	.	TRBV5-5	.	CASSYDPRAYEQYF	TGTGCCAGCAGCTATGACCCTCGGGCCTACGAGCAGTACTTC
TRBJ1-1	13	.	TRBV2	TRBD1	CASFGQGWSEAFF	TGTGCCAGTTTTGGACAGGGGTGGTCTGAAGCTTTCTTT
TRBJ1-2	14	.	TRBV6-1	.	CATYAQGKLYGYTF	TGTGCCACTTATGCGCAGGGCAAGTTATATGGCTACACCTTC
TRBJ2-2	13	.	TRBV11-2	.	CASSLSRAGELFF	TGTGCCAGCAGCTTATCCCGAGCCGGGGAGCTGTTTTTT
TRBJ1-5	15	.	TRBV2	.	CASSGLKDRSQPQHF	TGTGCCAGCAGTGGCCTTAAGGATCGGAGTCAGCCCCAGCATTTT
TRBJ2-4	16	.	TRBV28	TRBD2	CASSPMGLSAKNIQYF	TGTGCCAGCAGCCCGATGGGACTAAGCGCCAAAAACATTCAGTACTTC
TRBJ1-3	15	.	TRBV9	.	CASSVVAGTGNTIYF	TGTGCCAGCAGCGTAGTAGCAGGGACTGGAAACACCATATATTTT
TRBJ2-7	13	.	TRBV6-5	.	CASSYTGQGEQYF	TGTGCCAGCAGTTACACAGGGCAGGGCGAGCAGTACTTC
TRBJ2-2	12	.	TRBV4-1	.	CASSQDVRELFF	TGCGCCAGCAGCCAAGATGTCAGGGAGCTGTTTTTT
TRBJ2-4	13	.	TRBV28	TRBD1	CASTPGQGNIQYF	TGTGCCAGCACGCCGGGACAGGGGAACATTCAGTACTTC
TRBJ2-7	13	.	TRBV10-3	TRBD1	CAISGTGTYEQYF	TGTGCCATCAGCGGGACAGGGACCTACGAGCAGTACTTC
TRBJ1-1	13	.	TRBV2	TRBD1	CASSATGFTEAFF	TGTGCCAGCAGCGCGACAGGGTTCACTGAAGCTTTCTTT
TRBJ2-1	15	.	TRBV7-8	TRBD2	CASSRSGGQNNEQFF	TGTGCCAGCAGCCGTAGCGGGGGGCAGAACAATGAGCAGTTCTTC
TRBJ1-5	14	.	TRBV19	TRBD1	CATAGGAGNQPQHF	TGTGCCACCGCAGGGGGCGCCGGCAATCAGCCCCAGCATTTT
TRBJ2-2	15	.	TRBV7-2	.	CASSLVQGGTGELFF	TGTGCCAGCAGCTTAGTGCAGGGAGGCACCGGGGAGCTGTTTTTT
TRBJ2-3	15	.	TRBV6-5	TRBD1	CASRPRGRNSDTQYF	TGTGCCAGCAGGCCAAGGGGGCGAAACTCAGATACGCAGTATTTT
TRBJ2-7	16	.	TRBV28	.	CASSPSASPHGYEQYF	TGTGCCAGCAGTCCCTCCGCTAGCCCCCACGGCTACGAGCAGTACTTC
TRBJ2-7	16	.	TRBV30	TRBD1	CAWISITRDRAYEQYF	TGTGCCTGGATCTCCATAACTAGGGACAGGGCCTACGAGCAGTACTTC